The 6 T cell receptor beta chains listed next were all sequenced from one sample in a study of radiation and T cells in renal cell carcinoma. Produced via immunoSEQ multiplex PCR; TCRdb's table is partial and in-frame only. This sample has 75,000 to 90,000 clones, with roughly nine tenths found just once. Time point specified: blood 4 weeks post-SBRT, at nephrectomy. The treatment denotes: 15 Gy SBRT to primary tumor, nephrectomy 4 weeks later. Here the sequenced sample was blood, taken from a patient whose treatment included radiotherapy and nephrectomy. These TCRs come from a woman aged 70-85 years with renal cell carcinoma.

J is TRBJ2-7 and V is TRBV14; D is unresolved. Germline CDR1 and CDR2: SGHDN and FVKESK. This CDR3 has 14 amino acids. Trimming left V 4 bases short and J 3 bases short, with 13 bases between. In nucleotides, the CDR3 is TGTGCCAGCAGCCTCCGGTGGGGTAACTACGAGCAGTACTTC. Translation: CASSLRWGNYEQYF.

This chain connects TRBV6-6 to TRBJ1-1, with D uncertain. V was clipped by 7 bases and J by 3 bases, with 3 bases between them. The CDR3 totals 10 residues. Germline assignment: CDR1 MNHNY and CDR2 SVGAGI (reference sequence). The CDR3 spells CASTDTEAFF. As DNA, the CDR3 is TGTGCCAGCACGGACACTGAAGCTTTCTTT.

V and J are TRBV11-2 and TRBJ2-1, with D uncertain. The CDR3 has 12 amino acids. Trimming removed 4 bases from V and 5 bases from J, with 6 bases in between. CDR1 is SGHAT, CDR2 FQNNGV, per germline. CDR3 sequence: CASSSMNNEQFF. The DNA of the CDR3 is TGTGCCAGCAGCTCAATGAACAATGAGCAGTTCTTC.

The chain joins TRBV7-2 to TRBJ1-5; the D gene is possibly TRBD1 (5 bases). This CDR3 is built from 13 residues. Germline V gene data show CDR1 as SGHTA and CDR2 as FQGNSA. Trimming removed 6 bases from V and 7 bases from J, with 13 bases in between. CDR3 amino acids: CASSMGGFQPQHF. The CDR3 bases are TGTGCCAGCAGTATGGGGGGTTTCCAGCCCCAGCATTTT. The full variable domain, with the rest looked up from reference TRBV7-2 and TRBJ1-5, is GAGVSQSPSNKVTEKGKDVELRCDPISGHTALYWYRQSLGQGLEFLIYFQGNSAPDKSGLPSDRFSAERTGGSVSTLTIQRTQQEDSAVYLCASSMGGFQPQHFGDGTRLSIL.

The rearrangement links TRBV5-4 to TRBJ2-2; perhaps D is TRBD1 or TRBD2 (5 bases each). V was shortened by 1 base and J by 4 bases, with 8 bases between the two germline ends. This CDR3 is 14 amino acids long. Per the germline V gene, CDR1 is SGHNT and CDR2 is YYREEE (reference sequence). The CDR3 nucleotides read TGTGCCAGCAGCTTGCGGGACCTCACCGGGGAGCTGTTTTTT. This translates into CASSLRDLTGELFF.

V is TRBV11-2 and J is TRBJ1-2, with D perhaps matching TRBD1 (6 bases). Germline-derived CDR1 and CDR2 are SGHAT and FQNNGV. CDR3 size: 15 residues. The V and J ends lost 1 base and 4 bases respectively, with 13 bases between them. The CDR3 DNA reads TGTGCCAGCAGCTTAGGCGAGGGGGGGACCTATGGCTACACCTTC. Residues: CASSLGEGGTYGYTF.